The 18 T cell receptor beta chains below were found in one sample sequenced in a study of blood T cell repertoires in COVID-19. Profiled with immunoSEQ multiplex PCR; TCRdb holds only in-frame clones, not every one. The data show 55,000 to 80,000 clones, with around 80% seen just once and roughly 5.6% held by the top ten. The sequenced sample was peripheral blood. The receptor set was obtained from a middle-aged man with active COVID-19.

The chain recombines TRBV6-5 with TRBJ1-2; TRBD1 matches at 10 bases. From germline, CDR1 is MNHEY and CDR2 SVGAGI. V dropped 5 bases and J dropped 7; count of bases not matched to a gene: 7. The CDR3 has 14 residues. Here the CDR3 reads CASSTRDRGSGYTF. CDR3 DNA sequence: TGTGCCAGCAGTACTCGGGACAGGGGAAGTGGCTACACCTTC.

The V gene is TRBV30, the J gene TRBJ1-5; tentative D call: TRBD1 (6 bases). This CDR3 has 16 amino acids. The germline CDR1 and CDR2 sequences are GTSNPN and SVGIG (reference sequence). The ends were cut back, 0 bases at V and 3 bases at J, with 15 bases in the middle. This CDR3 is CAWSVRRDTHNQPQHF. The CDR3 bases are TGTGCCTGGAGTGTCCGCCGGGACACCCACAATCAGCCCCAGCATTTT.

CDR3 amino acids: CASSPSFTDTQYF. For the CDR3, the DNA is TGTGCCAGCAGTCCCTCTTTCACAGATACGCAGTATTTT. The chain is built from TRBV2 and TRBJ2-3; no definite D call. Germline V gene sequence: CDR1 SNHLY, CDR2 FYNNEI. The CDR3 is 13 residues long. V was shortened by 5 bases and J by 2 bases, with 8 bases between the two germline ends.

The chain recombines TRBV6-4 with TRBJ2-1; tentative D call: TRBD1 (5 bases). This CDR3 contains 13 residues. With 5 bases removed from V and 3 bases from J, the gap between germline ends came to 8 bases. The V gene's germline CDR1 is MRHNA and CDR2 SNTAGT. The CDR3 coding sequence is TGTGCCAGCAGTCCCGACAGCTACAATGAGCAGTTCTTC. This codes for CASSPDSYNEQFF.

V usage is TRBV7-2 and J usage is TRBJ2-3; tentatively, D is TRBD1 (6 bases). The CDR3 spans 15 residues. Germline CDR1 reads SGHTA; CDR2 reads FQGNSA. Trimming removed 4 bases from V and 0 bases from J, with 11 bases in between. Written as DNA, the CDR3 is TGTGCCAGCAGCTCGACAGGTATTAGCACAGATACGCAGTATTTT. Translation: CASSSTGISTDTQYF.

The V and J genes are TRBV4-1 and TRBJ2-5; 7 bases align to TRBD1. Germline V gives CDR1 MGHRA, CDR2 YSYEKL. The CDR3 has 15 amino acids. V was clipped by 4 bases and J by 7 bases; unmatched bases: 12. The CDR3: CASSRPGQQSRTQYF. The CDR3 nucleotides read TGCGCCAGCAGCCGGCCGGGACAGCAGTCAAGGACCCAGTACTTC.

The chain carries TRBV5-6 and TRBJ2-5; possibly TRBD1 for D (6 bases). This CDR3 has 14 residues. Trimming removed 4 bases from V and 6 bases from J, with 16 bases in between. Germline V gives CDR1 SGHDT, CDR2 YYEEEE. In nucleotides, the CDR3 is TGTGCCAGCAGCCCGCGGCAGGGGCAAAAGACCCAGTACTTC. This codes for CASSPRQGQKTQYF.

CDR3 in DNA: TGCGCCAGCAGCTTGGCCTCAGGGGGCGGGAGTGAAAAACTGTTTTTT. This translates into CASSLASGGGSEKLFF. J is TRBJ1-4 and V is TRBV5-1; 8 positions agree with TRBD1. Trimming removed 0 bases from V and 7 bases from J; junction bases left unmatched: 8. Germline assignment: CDR1 SGHRS and CDR2 YFSETQ. This CDR3 has 16 amino acids.

V gene TRBV5-1 combines with J gene TRBJ2-7; 10 nucleotides line up with TRBD1. The CDR3 runs 14 residues. The trim removed 4 bases at V and 3 bases at J, leaving 4 bases unmatched. CDR1 SGHRS and CDR2 YFSETQ come from the germline V gene. The CDR3 protein is CASSTGQGDYEQYF. CDR3 in DNA: TGCGCCAGCAGCACCGGACAGGGGGACTACGAGCAGTACTTC. Using reference TRBV5-1 and TRBJ2-7 for the parts outside the CDR3, the full variable domain is KAGVTQTPRYLIKTRGQQVTLSCSPISGHRSVSWYQQTPGQGLQFLFEYFSETQRNKGNFPGRFSGRQFSNSRSEMNVSTLELGDSALYLCASSTGQGDYEQYFGPGTRLTVT.

The chain joins TRBV7-3 to TRBJ2-1, with 7 positions matching TRBD1. V lost 4 bases, J lost 9 bases, and 9 bases stayed unmatched. Germline V gene data show CDR1 as SGHTA and CDR2 as FQGTGA. This CDR3 contains 14 residues. The CDR3 loop is CASSSLDRASEQFF. The CDR3 nucleotides read TGTGCCAGCAGCTCGCTTGACAGGGCCAGTGAGCAGTTCTTC.

The chain uses TRBV5-4 and TRBJ2-7, with D possibly TRBD2 on 5 matching bases. The CDR3 length is 14 residues. Deletions cut 0 bases from V and 4 bases from J, with 11 bases between. Germline V gene lookup returns CDR1 SGHNT and CDR2 YYREEE (reference sequence). The CDR3 sequence: CASSLGGPSYEQYF. The CDR3 DNA is TGTGCCAGCAGCTTGGGAGGGCCAAGTTACGAGCAGTACTTC.

The chain is built from TRBV5-1 and TRBJ1-2; D uncertain. The CDR3 has 15 residues. Between the trimmed V and J ends, which lost 1 base and 7 bases, there was a span of 17 bases. CDR1 is SGHRS and CDR2 is YFSETQ in the germline V gene. CDR3 in DNA: TGCGCCAGCAGCTTGTCGCAGGCCCTAACTGGTGGCTACACCTTC. As protein: CASSLSQALTGGYTF.

This chain connects TRBV19 to TRBJ1-1, with 8 positions matching TRBD1. Looked up from germline, CDR1 is LNHDA and CDR2 is SQIVND (reference sequence). The ends lost 5 bases at V and 4 bases at J; junction bases unmatched: 6. This CDR3 is built from 14 residues. The DNA of the CDR3 is TGTGCCAGTAGTCTGCCCCAGGGGGCCACTGAAGCTTTCTTT. Amino acid sequence: CASSLPQGATEAFF.

This rearrangement joins TRBV5-1 to TRBJ1-2, with 9 nucleotides matching TRBD1. Germline CDR1 and CDR2: SGHRS and YFSETQ. The CDR3 is 15 residues long. With 6 bases clipped from V and 4 bases from J, the junction kept 10 bases outside the gene matches. The DNA for the CDR3 is TGCGCCAGCACCTACGGACAGGGGTCCGTCTATGGCTACACCTTC. Its protein is CASTYGQGSVYGYTF. Variable domain in full (rest from reference TRBV5-1 and TRBJ1-2): KAGVTQTPRYLIKTRGQQVTLSCSPISGHRSVSWYQQTPGQGLQFLFEYFSETQRNKGNFPGRFSGRQFSNSRSEMNVSTLELGDSALYLCASTYGQGSVYGYTFGSGTRLTVV.

This rearrangement joins TRBV25-1 to TRBJ1-2; TRBD1 aligns across 7 bases. CDR1 MGHDK and CDR2 SYGVNS come from the germline V gene. The CDR3 is made up of 14 amino acids. The ends lost 6 bases at V and 5 bases at J; junction bases unmatched: 9. As DNA, the CDR3 is TGTGCCAGCAGCCCCCGACAGGGACCATATGGCTACACCTTC. Protein: CASSPRQGPYGYTF.

The V call is TRBV27, the J call TRBJ1-2; D call uncertain. Looked up from germline, CDR1 is MNHEY and CDR2 is SMNVEV (reference sequence). V was clipped by 3 bases and J by 8 bases, with 19 bases between them. This CDR3 region has 15 residues. CDR3 sequence reads: CASSFFFGQGGGYTF. The DNA of the CDR3 is TGTGCCAGCAGTTTCTTCTTCGGCCAAGGCGGGGGCTACACCTTC.

The CDR3 region is CASSYSRDTEAFF. CDR3 DNA: TGTGCCAGCAGTTACTCGAGGGACACTGAAGCTTTCTTT. V is TRBV6-5 and J is TRBJ1-1, with D uncertain. The length of the CDR3 is 13 residues. V lost 0 bases, J lost 3 bases, and 5 bases lay in between. CDR1 and CDR2 (germline): MNHEY, SVGAGI.

This sequence joins TRBV14 and TRBJ1-2, with a tentative D call TRBD1 (6 bases). V lost 4 bases, J lost 5 bases, and 17 bases lay in between. Germline V gene lookup returns CDR1 SGHDN and CDR2 FVKESK. The length of the CDR3 is 15 residues. CDR3 coding DNA: TGTGCCAGCAGCCCCCAAGGACAGTCACTATATGGCTACACCTTC. Translating it yields CASSPQGQSLYGYTF.